This TCR beta chain is drawn from a study of identical twins. General study results and limits: The models systematically underestimated how much out-of-frame TCR alpha was shared in monozygotic twins. Researchers caution that invariant MAIT and iNKT cells could partly confound zero-insertion analyses.

This clonotype has only a few counts. Its antigen is currently unknown. The V gene's germline CDR1 is GTSNPN and CDR2 SVGIG (reference sequence). The CDR3 is made up of 13 amino acids. TCRdb processed the 5' RACE reads anew with MiXCR; each CDR3 protein has one entry. The sample lists over 500,000 distinct CDR3 sequences, 20% to 25% occurring once. This sample was also put to use in a study of T cells expressing NK-cell markers.

The chain is built from TRBV30 and TRBJ2-2; no firm D call. The sequenced material came from CD4+ T cells sorted from blood. This TCR came from a woman aged 18-30 years in good health. In DNA form, the CDR3 reads TGTGCTGTGCGGCTGTGGGGCACCGGGGAGCTGTTTTTT. Translation: CAVRLWGTGELFF.